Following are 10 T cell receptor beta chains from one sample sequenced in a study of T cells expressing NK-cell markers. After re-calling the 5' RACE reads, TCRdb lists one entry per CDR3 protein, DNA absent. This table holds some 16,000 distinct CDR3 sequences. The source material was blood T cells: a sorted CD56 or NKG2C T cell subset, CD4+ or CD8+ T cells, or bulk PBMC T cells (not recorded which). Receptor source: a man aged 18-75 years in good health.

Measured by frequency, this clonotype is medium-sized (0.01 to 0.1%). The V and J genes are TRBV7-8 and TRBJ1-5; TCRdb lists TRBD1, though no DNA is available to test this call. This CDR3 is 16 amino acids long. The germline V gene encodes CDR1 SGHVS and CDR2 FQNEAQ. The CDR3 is CASSLVAGGPGQPQHF. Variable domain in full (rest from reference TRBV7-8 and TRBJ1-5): GAGVSQSPRYKVAKRGQDVALRCDPISGHVSLFWYQQALGQGPEFLTYFQNEAQLDKSGLPSDRFFAERPEGSVSTLKIQRTQQEDSAVYLCASSLVAGGPGQPQHFGDGTRLSIL.

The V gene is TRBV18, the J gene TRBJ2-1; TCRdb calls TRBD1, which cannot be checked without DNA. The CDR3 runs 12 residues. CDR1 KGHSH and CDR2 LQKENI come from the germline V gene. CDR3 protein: CASSPPGKGQFF.

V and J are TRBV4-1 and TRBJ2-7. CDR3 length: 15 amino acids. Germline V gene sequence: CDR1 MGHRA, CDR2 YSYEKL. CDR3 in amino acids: CASSQGIQTAYEQYF.

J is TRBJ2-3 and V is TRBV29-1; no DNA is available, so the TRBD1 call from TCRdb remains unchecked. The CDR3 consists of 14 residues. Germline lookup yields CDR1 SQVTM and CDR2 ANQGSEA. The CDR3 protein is CSVEDPRGTDTQYF.

CDR3 loop: CSASPTHEQYF. The chain employs TRBV20-1 and TRBJ2-7. Germline-derived CDR1 and CDR2 are DFQATT and SNEGSKA (reference sequence). The CDR3 covers 11 residues.

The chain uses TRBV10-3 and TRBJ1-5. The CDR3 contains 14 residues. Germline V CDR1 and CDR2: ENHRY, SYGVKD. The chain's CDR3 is CATSREFGNQPQHF.

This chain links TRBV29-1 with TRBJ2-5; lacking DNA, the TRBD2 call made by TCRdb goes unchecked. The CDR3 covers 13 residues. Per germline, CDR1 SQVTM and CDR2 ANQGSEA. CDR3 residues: CSAKRGRQETQYF.

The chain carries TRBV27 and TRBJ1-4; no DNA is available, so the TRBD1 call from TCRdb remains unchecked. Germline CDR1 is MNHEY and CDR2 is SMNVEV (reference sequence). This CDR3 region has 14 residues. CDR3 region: CASSLWGEREKLFF.

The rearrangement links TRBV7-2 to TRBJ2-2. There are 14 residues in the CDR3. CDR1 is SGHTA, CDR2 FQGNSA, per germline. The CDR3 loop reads CASSLVSNTGELFF.

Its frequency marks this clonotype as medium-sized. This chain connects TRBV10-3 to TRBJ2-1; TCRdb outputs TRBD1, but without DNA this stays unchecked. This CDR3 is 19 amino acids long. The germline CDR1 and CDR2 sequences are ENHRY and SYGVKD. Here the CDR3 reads CAISESIAGSRSSYNEQFF.